The entry that follows covers one T cell receptor beta chain sequence. Its antigen is still unknown. Germline V gene lookup returns CDR1 SGHDN and CDR2 FVKESK. The CDR3 totals 14 residues. The germline V and J ends were trimmed by 4 bases and 7 bases, with 11 bases remaining between them. The assay was immunoSEQ multiplex PCR, and TCRdb's table has in-frame clones only and misses some. The data hold more than 95,000 clones, with around 93% observed a single time. The record originates from a study of OX40 agonist ivuxolimab in advanced cancers. As for the study in general: With a range of about 23 to 90, age averaged approximately 54 years, and about 82% were male. Of the participants, approximately 38% had some prior anti-PD-1, anti-PD-L1 or anti-CTLA-4 therapy, which was allowed.

Study results and limitations: The mean number of expanded clones was higher in CD8+ T cells than in CD4+. Certain nonresponding patients likewise had low normalized T-cell clonal expansion.

Here the sequenced sample was CD4+ or CD8+ T cells sorted from blood, taken in a trial of the OX40 agonist ivuxolimab. The sequence derives from an adult with an advanced solid tumor such as melanoma, head and neck, liver or kidney cancer. The V and J genes are TRBV14 and TRBJ1-6; D gene ambiguous. The CDR3 sequence: CASSLSAVNSPLHF. In DNA form, the CDR3 reads TGTGCCAGCAGCCTAAGTGCGGTGAATTCACCCCTCCACTTT.